The 4 T cell receptor beta chains listed next were all sequenced from one sample in a study of persistence of HIV-infected CD4 T cells. Stimulation used approximately 10 ug/mL lysate from CMV-infected fibroblasts. Sorting selected CD4+ T cells upregulating both CD40 ligand and CD69. For these TCRs, the target antigens are not known. The immunoSEQ assay was version 4, run in survey mode. Profiling relied on immunoSEQ multiplex PCR, and the TCRdb table lists in-frame clones only, not all of them. The repertoire holds approximately 19,000 clones, less than 65% seen once, with roughly 8.4% in the top ten. The sequencing here drew on CD4+ T cells sorted from PBMCs after approximately 19-hour stimulation, taken from a patient who received antiretroviral therapy. The receptor source for this set is an adult woman with HIV who was CMV-seropositive.

The chain is built from TRBV20-1 and TRBJ2-1, with no clear D. The CDR3 runs 11 residues. Trimming removed 5 bases at V and 14 bases at J, with 16 bases between. CDR1 is DFQATT and CDR2 is SNEGSKA in the germline V gene (reference sequence). The CDR3 loop is CSASRERFEFF. In nucleotides, the CDR3 is TGCAGTGCTTCTCGCGAACGTTTTGAGTTCTTC.

In the case of this clone: Other nucleotide sequences from this sample produce the same CDR3. The chain recombines TRBV9 with TRBJ1-4, with D unresolved. This CDR3 comprises 11 residues. The germline V gene encodes CDR1 SGDLS and CDR2 YYNGEE. Trimming cost V 4 bases and J 6 bases, with 4 bases left between them. The CDR3 spells CASSRDEKLFF. The CDR3 DNA reads TGTGCCAGCAGCAGAGATGAAAAACTGTTTTTT.

The rearrangement uses TRBV19 and TRBJ1-6; D unresolved. Trimming took 5 bases from V and 7 from J, leaving 15 bases between them. Germline CDR1 LNHDA, CDR2 SQIVND (reference sequence). The CDR3 consists of 15 residues. CDR3 nucleotide sequence: TGTGCCAGTAGTGGGCTGGTAGACGGAAATTCACCCCTCCACTTT. Amino acid sequence: CASSGLVDGNSPLHF.

V and J are TRBV5-1 and TRBJ1-3, with unresolved D. The CDR3 is 15 residues long. Germline assignment: CDR1 SGHRS and CDR2 YFSETQ. The V gene lost 4 bases and the J gene lost 0 bases, with 11 bases spanning the gap. CDR3 amino acids: CASSTAPGSGNTIYF. The CDR3 region has the DNA TGCGCCAGCAGCACCGCACCGGGCTCTGGAAACACCATATATTTT.